This note documents a single T cell receptor (beta chain) sequence. The sample originates from a study of blood T cell repertoires in COVID-19. Turning to the study itself: COVID-19 samples collected from the United States, Italy and Spain covered acute and convalescent phases. From T cells, B-cell-depleted T cells, or PBMCs came the material, which was cDNA or gDNA.

There are 14 residues in the CDR3. The germline V and J ends were trimmed by 7 bases and 0 bases, with 12 bases remaining between them. Germline assignment: CDR1 MDHEN and CDR2 SYDVKM. In the source study's methods: Cell counts per sample came from amplifying reference gene primers. Only in-frame clones appear in the TCRdb table, and some are missing; sequencing was by immunoSEQ multiplex PCR. V and J calls and clone size are as listed in that table; D and trimming were resolved from the DNA. Here the sample spans 100,000 to 150,000 clones, about 80% being singletons. This clonotype was sampled from a man aged 35-49 years with active or convalescent COVID-19. The V and J genes are TRBV28 and TRBJ1-1; a possible D gene is TRBD1 (6 bases). Sequencing was done on a sample of peripheral blood. The CDR3 region is CASTLQGMNTEAFF. DNA for the CDR3: TGTGCCAGCACCTTACAGGGTATGAACACTGAAGCTTTCTTT.